Listed here are 24 T cell receptor beta chains from one sample, sequenced in a study of cytomegalovirus exposure and HLA in healthy donors. The PCR employed 60 Vbeta primers together with 13 Jbeta primers. Profiling relied on immunoSEQ multiplex PCR, and the TCRdb table lists in-frame clones only, not all of them. The table includes some 100,000 clones, 60% to 85% detected once. Material: PBMCs. The receptor source for this set is a woman aged 40 to 50 in good health and CMV-seropositive.

The CDR3 is CASSLDSPTNEKLFF. CDR3 bases: TGCGCCAGCAGCTTGGACAGTCCAACTAATGAAAAACTGTTTTTT. V and J are TRBV5-1 and TRBJ1-4; D is ambiguous. The V gene's germline CDR1 is SGHRS and CDR2 YFSETQ. Trimming shortened V by 0 bases and J by 0 bases, and 6 bases separated the two germline ends. CDR3 length: 15 residues.

This clone was observed a few times. The genes are TRBV18 and TRBJ2-7; TRBD1 might be the D (5 bases). V shed 3 bases and J shed 2 bases, with 8 bases lying between them. CDR1 is KGHSH and CDR2 is LQKENI in the germline V gene. The CDR3 covers 13 residues. CDR3 nucleotides: TGTGCCAGCTCACCGGGGCAGCCCTACGAGCAGTACTTC. Protein: CASSPGQPYEQYF. Full variable domain (remainder filled in from reference TRBV18 and TRBJ2-7): NAGVMQNPRHLVRRRGQEARLRCSPMKGHSHVYWYRQLPEEGLKFMVYLQKENIIDESGMPKERFSAEFPKEGPSILRIQQVVRGDSAAYFCASSPGQPYEQYFGPGTRLTVT.

The V call is TRBV6-1, the J call TRBJ1-6; a weak D match, TRBD1 (6 bases). CDR1 MNHNS and CDR2 SASEGT come from the germline V gene. Trimming left V 6 bases short and J 7 bases short, with 7 bases between. The CDR3 length is 12 residues. For the CDR3, the DNA is TGTGCCAGCAGCACAGGGAATTCACCCCTCCACTTT. Translated: CASSTGNSPLHF.

J is TRBJ2-1 and V is TRBV6-1; 11 bases align to TRBD2. With 3 bases clipped from V and 7 bases from J, the junction kept 11 bases outside the gene matches. The CDR3 length is 17 residues. Germline assignment: CDR1 MNHNS and CDR2 SASEGT. The CDR3 is CASSDPAGLAATNEQFF. DNA of the CDR3: TGTGCCAGCAGTGATCCCGCGGGACTAGCGGCCACAAATGAGCAGTTCTTC.

Here the CDR3 DNA reads TGTGCCAGCAGTTCTGGACAGCGTAGCTCCTACGAGCAGTACTTC. Translation gives CASSSGQRSSYEQYF. V and J are TRBV6-5 and TRBJ2-7; perhaps TRBD1 as D (6 bases). CDR1 is MNHEY and CDR2 is SVGAGI in the germline V gene. The V end was cut by 4 bases, the J end by 0 bases, with 13 bases between. This CDR3 spans 15 amino acids.

The chain couples TRBV6-5 to TRBJ2-1; TRBD2 aligns across 9 bases. The CDR3 spans 16 residues. After removal of 4 bases from V and 2 bases from J, the junction contained 6 bases not matched to a gene. Germline V lookup: CDR1 MNHEY, CDR2 SVGAGI. In nucleotides, the CDR3 is TGTGCCAGCAGTTCTAAAGCGGGGGGTCCCTACAATGAGCAGTTCTTC. This encodes CASSSKAGGPYNEQFF.

The CDR3 loop reads CASSLVFSGYNEQFF. For the CDR3, the DNA is TGCGCCAGCAGCTTGGTTTTTAGTGGCTACAATGAGCAGTTCTTC. V is TRBV5-1 and J is TRBJ2-1; D unclear. Between the trimmed V and J ends, which lost 0 bases and 3 bases, there was a span of 10 bases. The CDR3 loop spans 15 amino acids. Looked up from germline, CDR1 is SGHRS and CDR2 is YFSETQ. The full variable domain, its missing parts supplied by reference TRBV5-1 and TRBJ2-1, is KAGVTQTPRYLIKTRGQQVTLSCSPISGHRSVSWYQQTPGQGLQFLFEYFSETQRNKGNFPGRFSGRQFSNSRSEMNVSTLELGDSALYLCASSLVFSGYNEQFFGPGTRLTVL.

The gene calls are TRBV9 and TRBJ2-3, with a tentative D call TRBD1 (5 bases). V was shortened by 3 bases and J by 0 bases, with 14 bases between the two germline ends. The CDR3 is made up of 16 amino acids. The germline V gene has CDR1 SGDLS and CDR2 YYNGEE. CDR3 sequence: CASSARLGPSTDTQYF. The CDR3 DNA follows: TGTGCCAGCAGCGCCCGACTGGGGCCAAGCACAGATACGCAGTATTTT. Variable domain in full (rest from reference TRBV9 and TRBJ2-3): DSGVTQTPKHLITATGQRVTLRCSPRSGDLSVYWYQQSLDQGLQFLIQYYNGEERAKGNILERFSAQQFPDLHSELNLSSLELGDSALYFCASSARLGPSTDTQYFGPGTRLTVL.

V and J are TRBV19 and TRBJ1-2; D not certain. The length of the CDR3 is 15 residues. In germline, CDR1 is LNHDA, CDR2 SQIVND (reference sequence). V lost 6 bases, J lost 3 bases, and 17 bases lay in between. The CDR3 sequence is CASSVENAGDYGYTF. CDR3 sequence (DNA): TGTGCCAGTAGCGTGGAAAACGCAGGCGACTATGGCTACACCTTC.

The chain employs TRBV10-3 and TRBJ1-1, with D perhaps matching TRBD1 (5 bases). This CDR3 region has 15 residues. Looked up from germline, CDR1 is ENHRY and CDR2 is SYGVKD. Trimming stripped 3 bases from V and 4 bases from J, with 15 bases between. CDR3 sequence reads: CAISEAPGQITEAFF. The DNA for the CDR3 is TGTGCCATCAGTGAAGCCCCAGGGCAGATCACTGAAGCTTTCTTT.

This clone was counted once. The rearrangement uses TRBV5-1 and TRBJ1-1, with TRBD1 matching 7 bases. CDR3 length: 15 residues. Germline CDR1 reads SGHRS; CDR2 reads YFSETQ. With V trimmed by 4 bases and J by 3 bases, 9 bases remained unmatched. CDR3 sequence: CASSLTGVSYTEAFF. The CDR3 DNA is TGCGCCAGCAGCCTAACAGGGGTGTCGTACACTGAAGCTTTCTTT.

For this clone: Other DNA sequences within the sample encode an identical CDR3. This chain connects TRBV30 to TRBJ2-1, with D possibly matching TRBD2 (5 bases). V dropped 4 bases and J dropped 1 base, with 8 bases sitting between them. Germline V gene lookup returns CDR1 GTSNPN and CDR2 SVGIG (reference sequence). The CDR3 length is 13 residues. The DNA for the CDR3 is TGTGCCTGGACTAGCTCTTCCTACAATGAGCAGTTCTTC. Protein sequence: CAWTSSSYNEQFF. The full variable domain, with the rest looked up from reference TRBV30 and TRBJ2-1, is SQTIHQWPATLVQPVGSPLSLECTVEGTSNPNLYWYRQAAGRGLQLLFYSVGIGQISSEVPQNLSASRPQDRQFILSSKKLLLSDSGFYLCAWTSSSYNEQFFGPGTRLTVL.

The genes are TRBV7-2 and TRBJ2-5, with 7 bases fitting TRBD2. The CDR3 length is 15 residues. V lost 0 bases to trimming and J lost 5 bases; unmatched junction nucleotides: 6. Germline values: CDR1 SGHTA, CDR2 FQGNSA. The CDR3 nucleotides are TGTGCCAGCAGCTTAGCAGCGGGACCCGTGGAGACCCAGTACTTC. Encoded protein: CASSLAAGPVETQYF.

The chain is built from TRBV6-6 and TRBJ2-7, with D maybe TRBD2 (5 bases). Germline V lookup: CDR1 MNHNY, CDR2 SVGAGI (reference sequence). This CDR3 has 13 residues. Between the trimmed V and J ends, which lost 2 bases and 2 bases, there was a span of 7 bases. CDR3 sequence reads: CASSYDGTYEQYF. In DNA, the CDR3 is TGTGCCAGCAGTTACGACGGGACCTACGAGCAGTACTTC.

V and J are TRBV25-1 and TRBJ1-2, with TRBD1 identical over 10 bases. The CDR3 totals 15 residues. Germline CDR1 MGHDK, CDR2 SYGVNS. Unmatched junction bases numbered 5, after V lost 3 bases and J lost 4 bases. In nucleotides, the CDR3 is TGTGCCAGCAGTGAGGGGACAGGGGTCGCCTATGGCTACACCTTC. Residues: CASSEGTGVAYGYTF.

This clone showed up just once. The rearrangement uses TRBV5-6 and TRBJ1-1; D is perhaps TRBD1 (6 bases). Germline V gene sequence: CDR1 SGHDT, CDR2 YYEEEE. V was pared by 4 bases and J by 4 bases, with 11 bases between. The length of the CDR3 is 13 residues. The CDR3 region is CASSSRGGTEAFF. In DNA form, the CDR3 reads TGTGCCAGCAGCAGCCGAGGGGGCACTGAAGCTTTCTTT.

The CDR3 region is CASSQVPSGAETQYF. Here the CDR3 DNA reads TGCGCCAGCAGCCAAGTTCCCAGCGGGGCGGAGACCCAGTACTTC. The chain recombines TRBV4-1 with TRBJ2-5, with 7 bases aligning to TRBD2. This CDR3 spans 15 amino acids. CDR1 is MGHRA and CDR2 is YSYEKL in the germline V gene. V lost 1 base to trimming and J lost 5 bases; unmatched junction nucleotides: 7.

To note about this clone: The junction departs from germline at one end; a sequencing error may be responsible. The chain combines TRBV29-1 with TRBJ2-3, with 7 bases aligning to TRBD1. The length of the CDR3 is 15 residues. Germline V CDR1 and CDR2: SQVTM, ANQGSEA. The CDR3 DNA follows: TGCAGCGCTGAATCGAGAGACAGGGCCACAGATACGCAGTATTTT. It translates to CSAESRDRATDTQYF.

The V gene is TRBV19, the J gene TRBJ2-7, with D possibly TRBD1 on 6 matching bases. Germline CDR1 and CDR2: LNHDA and SQIVND (reference sequence). The CDR3 extends over 15 amino acids. V shed 6 bases and J shed 0 bases, with 15 bases lying between them. CDR3 in amino acids: CASRIGQSASYEQYF. In DNA, the CDR3 is TGTGCCAGTAGGATCGGACAGTCGGCCTCCTACGAGCAGTACTTC.

J is TRBJ1-1 and V is TRBV19; D uncertain. This CDR3 is built from 14 residues. V gave up 5 bases and J gave up 5 bases, with 15 bases separating them. Germline loops: CDR1 LNHDA, CDR2 SQIVND (reference sequence). Written as DNA, the CDR3 is TGTGCCAGTAGTTTAAAATCAGGCTTGACTGAAGCTTTCTTT. Translation: CASSLKSGLTEAFF.

The CDR3 DNA is TGTGCCAGCAGTCCACGACTAGCGGGGGGATCCTACGAGCAGTACTTC. This encodes CASSPRLAGGSYEQYF. This rearrangement joins TRBV2 to TRBJ2-7; 13 bases map to TRBD2. The trim removed 5 bases at V and 1 base at J, leaving 5 bases unmatched. Germline V lookup: CDR1 SNHLY, CDR2 FYNNEI. CDR3 size: 16 residues.

The chain is built from TRBV7-9 and TRBJ2-5; 7 positions agree with TRBD1. From germline, CDR1 is SEHNR and CDR2 FQNEAQ (reference sequence). J gave up 3 bases and V 5 bases, and 9 bases lay outside the gene matches. The CDR3 has 15 amino acids. Here the CDR3 reads CASSPSRGQKETQYF. The CDR3, as DNA: TGTGCCAGCAGCCCGAGTCGGGGACAGAAAGAGACCCAGTACTTC.

The chain has TRBV7-9 and TRBJ1-1; 8 bases align to TRBD1. Unmatched junction bases numbered 11, after V lost 8 bases and J lost 3 bases. The CDR3 extends over 15 amino acids. The germline V gene has CDR1 SEHNR and CDR2 FQNEAQ (reference sequence). The CDR3 DNA reads as TGTGCCAGCCAAGACAGGGGCGACTTATACACTGAAGCTTTCTTT. It specifies CASQDRGDLYTEAFF.

The V gene is TRBV18, the J gene TRBJ1-1; D is unclear. The ends were cut back, 2 bases at V and 8 bases at J, with 9 bases in the middle. The CDR3 contains 12 residues. Germline loops: CDR1 KGHSH, CDR2 LQKENI. CDR3: CASSPGESEAFF. The CDR3 bases are TGTGCCAGCTCACCAGGGGAGAGCGAAGCTTTCTTT.